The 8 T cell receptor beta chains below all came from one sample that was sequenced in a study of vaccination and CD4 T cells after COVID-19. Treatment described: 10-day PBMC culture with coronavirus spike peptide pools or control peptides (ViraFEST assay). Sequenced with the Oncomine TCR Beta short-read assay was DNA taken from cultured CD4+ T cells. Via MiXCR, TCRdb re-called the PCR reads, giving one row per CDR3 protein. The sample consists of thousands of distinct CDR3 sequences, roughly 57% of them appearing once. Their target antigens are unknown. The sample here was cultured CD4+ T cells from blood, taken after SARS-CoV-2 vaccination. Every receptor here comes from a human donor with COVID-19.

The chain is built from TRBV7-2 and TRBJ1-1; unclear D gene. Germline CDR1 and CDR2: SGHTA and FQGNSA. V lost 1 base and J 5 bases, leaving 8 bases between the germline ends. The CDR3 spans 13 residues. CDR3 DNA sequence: TGTGCCAGCAGCTTAGGAGGCATTACTGAAGCTTTCTTT. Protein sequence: CASSLGGITEAFF.

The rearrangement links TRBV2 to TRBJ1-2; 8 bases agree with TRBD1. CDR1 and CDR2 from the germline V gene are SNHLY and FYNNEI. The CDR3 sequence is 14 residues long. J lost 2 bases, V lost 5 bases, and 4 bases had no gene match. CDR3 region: CASSKDRVNYGYTF. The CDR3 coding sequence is TGTGCCAGCAGTAAGGACAGGGTAAACTATGGCTACACCTTC.

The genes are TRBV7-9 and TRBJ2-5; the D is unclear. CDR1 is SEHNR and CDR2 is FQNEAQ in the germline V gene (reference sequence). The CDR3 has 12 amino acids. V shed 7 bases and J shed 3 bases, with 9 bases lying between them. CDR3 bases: TGTGCCAGCAATGGTATGGAAGAGACCCAGTACTTC. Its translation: CASNGMEETQYF.

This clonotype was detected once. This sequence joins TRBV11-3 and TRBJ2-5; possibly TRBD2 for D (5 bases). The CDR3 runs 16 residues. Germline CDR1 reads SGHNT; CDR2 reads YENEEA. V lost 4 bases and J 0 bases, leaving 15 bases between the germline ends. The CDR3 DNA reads TGTGCCAGCAGCTCCCTCATCGGGGAGTACCAAGAGACCCAGTACTTC. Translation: CASSSLIGEYQETQYF.

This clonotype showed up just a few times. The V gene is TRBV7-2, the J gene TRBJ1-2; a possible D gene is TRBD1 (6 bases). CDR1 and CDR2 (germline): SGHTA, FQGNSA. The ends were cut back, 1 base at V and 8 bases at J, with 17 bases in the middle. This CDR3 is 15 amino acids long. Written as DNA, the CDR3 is TGTGCCAGCAGCTTAGGGGGGCGGGGGCTTAAAGGCTACACCTTC. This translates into CASSLGGRGLKGYTF. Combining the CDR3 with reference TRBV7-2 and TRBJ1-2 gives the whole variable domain GAGVSQSPSNKVTEKGKDVELRCDPISGHTALYWYRQSLGQGLEFLIYFQGNSAPDKSGLPSDRFSAERTGGSVSTLTIQRTQQEDSAVYLCASSLGGRGLKGYTFGSGTRLTVV.

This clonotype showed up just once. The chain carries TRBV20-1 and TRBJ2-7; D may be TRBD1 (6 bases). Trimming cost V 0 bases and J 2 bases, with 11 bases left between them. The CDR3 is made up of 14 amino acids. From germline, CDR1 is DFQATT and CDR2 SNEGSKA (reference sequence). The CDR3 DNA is TGCAGTGCTAGAGATGGGGACACCACCTACGAGCAGTACTTC. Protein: CSARDGDTTYEQYF.

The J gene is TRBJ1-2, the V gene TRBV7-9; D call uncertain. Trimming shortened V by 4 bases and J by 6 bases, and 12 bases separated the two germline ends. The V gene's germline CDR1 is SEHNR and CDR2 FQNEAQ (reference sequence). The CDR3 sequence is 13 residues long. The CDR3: CASSSRAGNGYTF. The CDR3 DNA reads TGTGCCAGCAGCTCCCGAGCGGGGAATGGCTACACCTTC.

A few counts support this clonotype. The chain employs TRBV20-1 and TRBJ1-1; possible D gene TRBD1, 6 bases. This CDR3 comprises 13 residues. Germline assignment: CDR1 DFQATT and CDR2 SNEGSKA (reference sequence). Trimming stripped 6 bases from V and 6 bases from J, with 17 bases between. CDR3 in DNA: TGCAGTGCCGTAGGGGGTAAGGGGTCTGAAGCTTTCTTT. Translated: CSAVGGKGSEAFF.